These 20 T cell receptor beta chains originate from one sample sequenced in a study of cytomegalovirus exposure and HLA in healthy donors. 13 Jbeta primers and 60 Vbeta primers were used for the PCR. Measured with immunoSEQ multiplex PCR; TCRdb has only the in-frame clones, and not every one. Altogether around 130,000 clones are present, 8% to 9.5% being singletons, with the ten largest covering 5.5%. Input material: PBMCs. These receptors were obtained from a middle-aged man in good health and CMV-seronegative.

This clone was recorded a few times. For the CDR3, the DNA is TGCAGCCACGTCGGGGACAGCTACGAGCAGTACTTC. Amino acids: CSHVGDSYEQYF. The V gene is TRBV29-1, the J gene TRBJ2-7, with 7 positions matching TRBD1. With V trimmed by 8 bases and J by 3 bases, 7 bases remained unmatched. CDR3 size: 12 residues. Germline assignment: CDR1 SQVTM and CDR2 ANQGSEA.

The chain joins TRBV5-4 to TRBJ2-5, with D maybe TRBD1 (5 bases). V was shortened by 0 bases and J by 4 bases, with 10 bases between the two germline ends. This CDR3 is 14 amino acids long. Germline V CDR1 and CDR2: SGHNT, YYREEE (reference sequence). CDR3 region: CASSLVGRAETQYF. The CDR3 bases are TGTGCCAGCAGCTTGGTAGGCAGGGCAGAGACCCAGTACTTC.

This clone was observed a few times. The sample contains more than one DNA sequence encoding this CDR3. The chain joins TRBV5-1 to TRBJ2-1; D is perhaps TRBD1 (6 bases). V gave up 4 bases and J gave up 3 bases, with 8 bases separating them. The CDR3 is made up of 13 amino acids. Germline V gene lookup returns CDR1 SGHRS and CDR2 YFSETQ. The CDR3 sequence: CASSLDSYNEQFF. For the CDR3, the DNA is TGCGCCAGCAGCCTGGACAGCTACAATGAGCAGTTCTTC.

The table lists this clone with a few counts. The chain employs TRBV5-6 and TRBJ2-7; 9 bases fit TRBD1. V was clipped by 4 bases and J by 0 bases; unmatched bases: 2. Germline CDR1 reads SGHDT; CDR2 reads YYEEEE. This CDR3 comprises 14 residues. CDR3 sequence: CASSPTGGSYEQYF. CDR3 nucleotide sequence: TGTGCCAGCAGCCCGACAGGGGGCTCCTACGAGCAGTACTTC. Full variable domain (missing parts from reference TRBV5-6 and TRBJ2-7): DAGVTQSPTHLIKTRGQQVTLRCSPKSGHDTVSWYQQALGQGPQFIFQYYEEEERQRGNFPDRFSGHQFPNYSSELNVNALLLGDSALYLCASSPTGGSYEQYFGPGTRLTVT.

V gene TRBV15 combines with J gene TRBJ2-6; 7 nucleotides line up with TRBD1. The CDR3 is 21 amino acids. Per germline, CDR1 LNHNV and CDR2 YYDKDF (reference sequence). V lost 5 bases, J lost 0 bases, and 19 bases stayed unmatched. This CDR3 reads CATSPRQGLFLGPSGANVLTF. The CDR3 region has the DNA TGTGCCACCAGCCCCCGACAGGGTCTATTTCTCGGGCCCTCTGGGGCCAACGTCCTGACTTTC.

This clone was picked up a small number of times. The chain joins TRBV5-8 to TRBJ2-5; D is perhaps TRBD1 (6 bases). The CDR3 covers 14 residues. V gave up 3 bases and J gave up 1 base, with 10 bases separating them. Germline V gene sequence: CDR1 SGHTS, CDR2 YDEGEE. The CDR3 is CASSWGPSQETQYF. DNA for the CDR3: TGTGCCAGCAGCTGGGGGCCTTCCCAAGAGACCCAGTACTTC.

This clone was counted a few times. The chain carries TRBV7-9 and TRBJ2-7; 7 bases fit TRBD1. The germline gives CDR1 SEHNR, CDR2 FQNEAQ (reference sequence). V shed 2 bases and J 2 bases; nucleotides not matched to a gene: 3. This CDR3 comprises 14 residues. The CDR3 bases are TGTGCCAGCAGCTTAACAGGGGATACCTACGAGCAGTACTTC. Translation gives CASSLTGDTYEQYF. Filled out from reference TRBV7-9 and TRBJ2-7, the complete variable domain reads DTGVSQNPRHKITKRGQNVTFRCDPISEHNRLYWYRQTLGQGPEFLTYFQNEAQLEKSRLLSDRFSAERPKGSFSTLEIQRTEQGDSAMYLCASSLTGDTYEQYFGPGTRLTVT.

The chain carries TRBV10-2 and TRBJ2-1; the D gene is possibly TRBD1 (6 bases). This CDR3 contains 13 residues. The germline gives CDR1 WSHSY, CDR2 SAAADI. V gave up 0 bases and J gave up 8 bases, with 8 bases separating them. CDR3: CASSESTGHEQFF. The CDR3 nucleotides are TGCGCCAGCAGTGAGTCGACAGGCCATGAGCAGTTCTTC.

This clone showed up just a few times. The chain couples TRBV15 to TRBJ1-2; D possibly corresponds to TRBD1 (6 bases). CDR3 size: 13 residues. CDR1 is LNHNV and CDR2 is YYDKDF in the germline V gene (reference sequence). Deletions cut 0 bases from V and 7 bases from J, with 9 bases between. As DNA, the CDR3 is TGTGCCACCAGCAGAGATCAGGGGAGTGGCTACACCTTC. It translates to CATSRDQGSGYTF.

V gene TRBV5-1 combines with J gene TRBJ2-1; D perhaps matches TRBD1 (5 bases). The ends were cut back, 0 bases at V and 7 bases at J, with 11 bases in the middle. CDR3 length: 14 amino acids. Germline V gene lookup returns CDR1 SGHRS and CDR2 YFSETQ. CDR3 DNA sequence: TGCGCCAGCAGCTTGGAAGGCAGGGTAAATGAGCAGTTCTTC. This codes for CASSLEGRVNEQFF.

This clone was counted many times. The chain recombines TRBV19 with TRBJ1-1, with D perhaps matching TRBD1 (5 bases). V lost 5 bases and J 11 bases, leaving 15 bases between the germline ends. The CDR3 extends over 12 amino acids. The germline gives CDR1 LNHDA, CDR2 SQIVND (reference sequence). The CDR3 DNA reads TGTGCCAGTAGTGGGACTACTCCAAAGGCTTTCTTT. Its translation is CASSGTTPKAFF.

This clone has more than one count but fewer than ten. Different DNA sequences within this sample yield the same CDR3. CDR3 coding DNA: TGTGCCAGCAGTGACTCCGGAGGGGGGGCAGATACGCAGTATTTT. Protein: CASSDSGGGADTQYF. The V and J genes are TRBV6-4 and TRBJ2-3; TRBD2 is a possible D gene (7 bases). From germline, CDR1 is MRHNA and CDR2 SNTAGT. With 0 bases removed from V and 4 bases from J, the gap between germline ends came to 11 bases. This CDR3 has 15 residues.

The rearrangement uses TRBV7-9 and TRBJ1-2, with 8 bases aligning to TRBD1. V lost 7 bases and J lost 4; bases outside the gene matches: 5. The CDR3 consists of 13 residues. Germline V gene lookup returns CDR1 SEHNR and CDR2 FQNEAQ (reference sequence). The DNA for the CDR3 is TGTGCCAGCACCTGGACAGGGCCCTATGGCTACACCTTC. This gives the protein CASTWTGPYGYTF.

This clone occurred a few times. This rearrangement joins TRBV2 to TRBJ2-1; 14 positions agree with TRBD2. Per the germline V gene, CDR1 is SNHLY and CDR2 is FYNNEI. The V gene end was trimmed by 6 bases and the J gene end by 8 bases; junction bases not matched to a gene: 3. This CDR3 is 14 amino acids long. CDR3 bases: TGTGCCAGCAGGGGGACTAGCGGGGGCCATGAGCAGTTCTTC. Encoded protein: CASRGTSGGHEQFF.

The rearrangement uses TRBV9 and TRBJ1-1; D is uncertain. Germline CDR1 is SGDLS and CDR2 is YYNGEE. This CDR3 has 15 amino acids. V was pared by 3 bases and J by 0 bases, with 12 bases between. CDR3 in amino acids: CASSAHEVMNTEAFF. DNA for the CDR3: TGTGCCAGCAGCGCCCACGAGGTGATGAACACTGAAGCTTTCTTT.

This clone was counted a few times. The CDR3 DNA sequence: TGTGCCAGCAGTTTTGGGACAGATACTGAAGCTTTCTTT. This encodes CASSFGTDTEAFF. The chain links TRBV6-5 to TRBJ1-1, with TRBD1 matching 7 bases. V trimming: 4 bases; J trimming: 5 bases; junction bases outside the gene matches: 4. The CDR3 is 13 residues long. Germline loops: CDR1 MNHEY, CDR2 SVGAGI.

The sample holds a few counts of this clone. J is TRBJ2-7 and V is TRBV25-1; 7 bases are a match to TRBD1. Germline V gene data show CDR1 as MGHDK and CDR2 as SYGVNS. The CDR3 is 11 amino acids. After removal of 8 bases from V and 13 bases from J, the junction contained 11 bases not matched to a gene. This CDR3 is CASATGQVFYF. The CDR3 nucleotides are TGTGCCAGCGCTACCGGACAGGTTTTTTACTTC.

The chain joins TRBV2 to TRBJ1-1, with 11 bases matching TRBD1. The V segment lost 6 bases and the J segment 11 bases; nucleotides outside the gene matches: 8. This CDR3 is 13 amino acids long. In germline, CDR1 is SNHLY, CDR2 FYNNEI. The CDR3 reads CASRKGTGGLAFF. The CDR3 DNA sequence: TGTGCCAGCAGAAAAGGGACAGGGGGTTTGGCTTTCTTT.

The chain has TRBV6-1 and TRBJ1-3; D unresolved. The CDR3 is 16 residues long. Per germline, CDR1 MNHNS and CDR2 SASEGT. Trimming left V 1 base short and J 0 bases short, with 10 bases between. The chain's CDR3 is CASSEGPGTSGNTIYF. Here the CDR3 DNA reads TGTGCCAGCAGTGAAGGGCCGGGAACCTCTGGAAACACCATATATTTT.

This clone was seen only a few times. The genes are TRBV4-3 and TRBJ1-4, with D unresolved. The CDR3 covers 15 residues. From germline, CDR1 is LGHNA and CDR2 YSLEER. V was trimmed by 0 bases and J by 3 bases, leaving 8 bases between them. Written as DNA, the CDR3 is TGCGCCAGCAGCCAAGAGGCGGCACCTAATGAAAAACTGTTTTTT. This translates into CASSQEAAPNEKLFF.